These T cell receptor beta chains were read from a single sample in a study of cytomegalovirus exposure and HLA in healthy donors. The table came from immunoSEQ multiplex PCR; TCRdb's copy has only in-frame clones and leaves some out. The data contain 130,000 or so clones, roughly 80% of them singletons. The sample was PBMCs. The receptors here all came from a female donor in good health and CMV-seronegative. CDR3s include the opening cysteine and the closing phenylalanine or tryptophan. The D gene is left open where the match is weak. Clone size is stated in some rows and not others, as once, few, many or a class when expanded.

CDR3 DNA | CDR3 protein | clone size | J gene | V gene | D gene
TGTGCCAGCAGAGGGACAGTGGGCAATGAGCAGTTCTTC | CASRGTVGNEQFF | . | TRBJ2-1 | TRBV9 | TRBD1
TGTGCCAGCAGCCGGGACAGGGGGACTGAAGCTTTCTTT | CASSRDRGTEAFF | . | TRBJ1-1 | TRBV5-1 | TRBD1
TGTGCCAGTAGTATAGTACGGGACAATGAGCAGTTCTTC | CASSIVRDNEQFF | few | TRBJ2-1 | TRBV19 | .
TGTGCCACCAGCAGAGAAGCAGGGGGCTCTGCTGAAGCTTTCTTT | CATSREAGGSAEAFF | . | TRBJ1-1 | TRBV15 | TRBD1
TGTGCCAGCAGTTACAGGGAGAACTATGGCTACACCTTC | CASSYRENYGYTF | . | TRBJ1-2 | TRBV6-5 | .
TGTGCCAGCAGTAGACAGGCAGATACGCAGTATTTT | CASSRQADTQYF | . | TRBJ2-3 | TRBV28 | .
TGCGCCAGCAGCCAAGATGTCTCTAGCGGGGGGCTCTATGATACGCAGTATTTT | CASSQDVSSGGLYDTQYF | few | TRBJ2-3 | TRBV4-1 | TRBD2
TGTGCCAGCAGCTTATGGACAAGCAATGAAAAACTGTTTTTT | CASSLWTSNEKLFF | few | TRBJ1-4 | TRBV5-6 | .
TGTGCCATCAGTGAGGTTGGTAGCGGAAACTACAATGAGCAGTTCTTC | CAISEVGSGNYNEQFF | few | TRBJ2-1 | TRBV10-3 | .
TGTGCCAGTAGTCGGACAGAATACGAGCAGTACTTC | CASSRTEYEQYF | once | TRBJ2-7 | TRBV19 | .
TGTGCCAGCAGTGAAGTCAATGAGAAACTGTTTTTT | CASSEVNEKLFF | once | TRBJ1-4 | TRBV25-1 | .
TGTGCCAGCAGCTTCGAGCTAATTTACGAGCAGTACTTC | CASSFELIYEQYF | . | TRBJ2-7 | TRBV7-9 | .
TGCGCCAGCACGCTGGGTAGCGGGGGGGAAGAGACCCAGTACTTC | CASTLGSGGEETQYF | . | TRBJ2-5 | TRBV5-1 | TRBD2
TGTGCCAGCATGGAGAGCGGTCGGGTCACAGATACGCAGTATTTT | CASMESGRVTDTQYF | . | TRBJ2-3 | TRBV6-1 | .
TGTGCCAGCAGTGAAGCTCCGGGAAGAGGAACCTACGAGCAGTACTTC | CASSEAPGRGTYEQYF | . | TRBJ2-7 | TRBV6-1 | .
TGTGCCAGCAGTTACGATGGGGGCGCTGGGAATGAGCAGTTCTTC | CASSYDGGAGNEQFF | . | TRBJ2-1 | TRBV6-6 | .
TGTGCTAGCAGCTTCGGGCTAGCGGATTCCTACAATGAGCAGTTCTTC | CASSFGLADSYNEQFF | . | TRBJ2-1 | TRBV7-7 | TRBD2
TGCGCCAGCAGCTTGCTACAGACAGGGCACTACGAGCAGTACTTC | CASSLLQTGHYEQYF | . | TRBJ2-7 | TRBV5-1 | TRBD1
TGTGCCAGCAGCTCAGACAGGGGGGAGAACACTGAAGCTTTCTTT | CASSSDRGENTEAFF | . | TRBJ1-1 | TRBV7-9 | TRBD1
TGTGCCAGCAGCTTAGGGAATCGCAGGGGAAATGAAAAACTGTTTTTT | CASSLGNRRGNEKLFF | . | TRBJ1-4 | TRBV7-9 | .
TGTGCCATCAGACACGGACAGGGCTCGTACGAGCAGTACTTC | CAIRHGQGSYEQYF | . | TRBJ2-7 | TRBV10-3 | TRBD1
TGTGCCAGCTCACCACCTATACAGGGATTTAGATCGGTTGACTATGGCTACACCTTC | CASSPPIQGFRSVDYGYTF | few | TRBJ1-2 | TRBV18 | .